This T cell receptor (beta chain) was sequenced during a study of blood T cells in healthy people across ages. This clonotype occurred a few times. V lost 2 bases to trimming and J lost 4 bases; unmatched junction nucleotides: 6. The CDR3 is 14 residues long. Germline CDR1 and CDR2: SQVTM and ANQGSEA. Through a sample-barcoded 5' primer and a J-beta primer mix, a second PCR was run for roughly 6 to 12 cycles. Each CDR3 protein gets one entry after TCRdb re-called the 5' RACE reads with MiXCR. The sample carries roughly 800,000 distinct CDR3 sequences, roughly 24% recorded once. The sample also formed part of further work on T cells of mothers and their children. According to that study: In cDNA synthesis, all of the extracted RNA was used at 1.5 ug per 15 ul. Normalized overlap was always slightly, never significantly, higher in related than unrelated mother-child pairs.

The chain combines TRBV29-1 with TRBJ2-5; 8 bases line up with TRBD1. Sequencing was done on a sample of blood. This clonotype originated in a boy younger than 18 in good health. The CDR3 region is CSVERTGLGETQYF. CDR3 DNA: TGCAGCGTTGAACGGACAGGGCTCGGAGAGACCCAGTACTTC.